The entry that follows covers one TCR beta chain sequence. A read error is possible here, since a much larger clone lies one base away. Genomic DNA for unsorted samples, which was extracted with the QIAamp DNA Blood Mini kit, came from about 90 million PBMCs. There are 14 residues in the CDR3. Germline lookup yields CDR1 KGHSH and CDR2 LQKENI. This sample stems from a study of shared clonotypes between healthy human individuals. Running of the assay took place at deep level. Repertoires were generated with immunoSEQ multiplex PCR, while TCRdb's copy carries only in-frame clones and drops some. The table records approximately 470,000 clones, approximately 82% of them present only once.

The TCR originated in a woman aged 35 to 49 in good health. Some clones in this sample may be carry-over from other donors' samples. The chain recombines TRBV18 with TRBJ1-5, with 7 bases that match TRBD1. Sequencing was done on a sample of PBMCs. The CDR3, as DNA: TGTGCCAGCTCAAGCTCGGGACAGCTGGAGCCCCGGCATTTT. It yields the protein CASSSSGQLEPRHF.